One and the same sample provided the 22 T cell receptor beta chains below, sequenced in a study of blood T cells in healthy people across ages. PCR was performed a second time for about 7 to 11 cycles using a sample-barcoded 5' primer and a J-beta primer mix. TCRdb reprocessed the 5' RACE reads with MiXCR, giving one entry per CDR3 protein. Of 1,300,000 or so distinct CDR3 sequences listed, 59% are singletons. Source material: blood. Receptor source: a man between 18 and 29 years old in good health.

Written as DNA, the CDR3 is TGTGCCAGCAGCAAAGACCCGGGGTACTATGGCTACACCTTC. This translates into CASSKDPGYYGYTF. This chain uses TRBV21-1 with TRBJ1-2; no DNA check was done on the table's D call, TRBD1. TRBV21-1 is annotated as a pseudogene. CDR3 length: 14 amino acids.

This clonotype was observed a few times. V gene TRBV7-2 combines with J gene TRBJ2-4; 10 bases fit TRBD2. The J call is in doubt because the DNA end fits TRBJ2-7 better. Germline V gene sequence: CDR1 SGHTA, CDR2 FQGNSA. CDR3 length: 16 residues. The CDR3 loop reads CASSFGAGGPYYEQYF. For the CDR3, the DNA is TGTGCCAGCAGCTTTGGAGCGGGGGGGCCATACTACGAGCAGTACTTC.

The chain couples TRBV7-2 to TRBJ2-1, with 10 bases fitting TRBD2. This CDR3 has 16 residues. J lost 4 bases, V lost 2 bases, and 5 bases had no gene match. Germline V gene lookup returns CDR1 SGHTA and CDR2 FQGNSA. CDR3 in amino acids: CASSLWLLAGYNEQFF. The DNA of the CDR3 is TGTGCCAGCAGCTTATGGTTACTAGCGGGGTACAATGAGCAGTTCTTC.

V is TRBV20-1 and J is TRBJ2-1; D possibly corresponds to TRBD2 (6 bases). Trimming took 4 bases from V and 9 from J, leaving 22 bases between them. The CDR3 contains 15 residues. Per the germline V gene, CDR1 is DFQATT and CDR2 is SNEGSKA (reference sequence). The CDR3, as DNA: TGCAGTGCTACTAGCCGGGACTCATCCCCTTTTGAGCAGTTCTTC. Translation: CSATSRDSSPFEQFF.

This sequence joins TRBV7-9 and TRBJ1-2; D remains unclear. The CDR3 extends over 15 amino acids. The germline gives CDR1 SEHNR, CDR2 FQNEAQ (reference sequence). The V and J ends lost 6 bases and 1 base respectively, with 15 bases between them. CDR3 loop: CASREDGTLNYGYTF. The CDR3 DNA follows: TGTGCCAGCAGAGAGGACGGAACGCTTAACTATGGCTACACCTTC.

CDR3 loop: CASRMAGTNTGELFF. CDR3 DNA sequence: TGTGCCAGCAGGATGGCCGGGACTAACACCGGGGAGCTGTTTTTT. The chain recombines TRBV6-5 with TRBJ2-2, with D possibly being TRBD2 (6 bases). The V end was cut by 6 bases, the J end by 2 bases, with 13 bases between. The CDR3 totals 15 residues. The germline CDR1 and CDR2 sequences are MNHEY and SVGAGI.

The chain couples TRBV4-2 to TRBJ2-5; 7 positions match TRBD2. Germline V gene sequence: CDR1 LGHNA, CDR2 YNFKEQ. The trim removed 1 base at V and 11 bases at J, leaving 13 bases unmatched. The CDR3 totals 15 residues. The CDR3 region is CASSQVSSGGNEQYF. CDR3 nucleotides: TGTGCCAGCAGCCAAGTCTCTTCGGGGGGAAATGAGCAGTACTTC.

The chain carries TRBV4-1 and TRBJ2-2; D gene unclear. The CDR3 contains 18 residues. V lost 1 base to trimming and J lost 3 bases, with 18 bases between them. Per germline, CDR1 MGHRA and CDR2 YSYEKL. As DNA, the CDR3 is TGCGCCAGCAGCCAAGGGTCAAAGGCTGACTGGCACACCGGGGAGCTGTTTTTT. Translated: CASSQGSKADWHTGELFF.

The chain links TRBV21-1 to TRBJ2-1; the listed D gene, TRBD2, was not tested against the DNA. TRBV21-1 is described as a pseudogene. The CDR3 runs to 16 residues. The CDR3 reads CASSSAALAANNEQFF. CDR3 in DNA: TGTGCCAGCAGCTCCGCGGCACTAGCGGCAAATAATGAGCAGTTCTTC.

The chain employs TRBV4-1 and TRBJ2-4, with a weak D call TRBD2 (5 bases). The DNA end favors TRBJ2-5, so the J call may be wrong. In germline, CDR1 is MGHRA, CDR2 YSYEKL. This CDR3 contains 15 residues. The CDR3 protein is CASSQVYSRGETQYF. CDR3 sequence (DNA): TGCGCCAGCAGCCAAGTGTACAGCCGGGGAGAGACCCAGTACTTC.

The chain has TRBV14 and TRBJ2-7; D not resolved. This CDR3 spans 15 amino acids. V was shortened by 1 base and J by 2 bases, with 12 bases between the two germline ends. Germline V lookup: CDR1 SGHDN, CDR2 FVKESK. CDR3 in amino acids: CASSQGAGFPYEQYF. CDR3 DNA sequence: TGTGCCAGCAGCCAAGGTGCCGGGTTCCCCTACGAGCAGTACTTC.

The CDR3 region is CASSPTDGEWETQYF. The CDR3 region has the DNA TGCGCCAGCAGCCCGACCGACGGGGAGTGGGAGACCCAGTACTTC. The chain combines TRBV4-1 with TRBJ2-4, with TRBD2 as a possible D gene (5 bases). TRBJ2-5 matches the DNA end more closely, so the J call is doubtful. The CDR3 contains 15 residues. Per germline, CDR1 MGHRA and CDR2 YSYEKL.

This clonotype showed up just once. The genes are TRBV28 and TRBJ2-7; TRBD1 is a possible D gene (6 bases). This CDR3 contains 14 residues. CDR1 is MDHEN and CDR2 is SYDVKM in the germline V gene. Trimming cost V 5 bases and J 1 base, with 12 bases left between them. In DNA form, the CDR3 reads TGTGCCAGCAGTCCCGGGACAAAGTCCTACGAGCAGTACTTC. Protein product: CASSPGTKSYEQYF. Full variable domain (rest looked up from reference TRBV28 and TRBJ2-7): DVKVTQSSRYLVKRTGEKVFLECVQDMDHENMFWYRQDPGLGLRLIYFSYDVKMKEKGDIPEGYSVSREKKERFSLILESASTNQTSMYLCASSPGTKSYEQYFGPGTRLTVT.

Here the CDR3 DNA reads TGCGCCAGCAGCTTGGCGGTTGCTAGCGGGGGGGCCGTGGGAGAGACCCAGTACTTC. Encoded protein: CASSLAVASGGAVGETQYF. This chain links TRBV5-1 with TRBJ2-5, with 12 nucleotides matching TRBD2. Looked up from germline, CDR1 is SGHRS and CDR2 is YFSETQ. This CDR3 contains 19 residues. The V and J ends lost 0 bases and 4 bases, in that order; junction bases with no gene match: 13.

V gene TRBV28 combines with J gene TRBJ2-5; the match to TRBD1 covers 7 bases. The J call could be wrong; TRBJ2-7 is a better fit for the DNA end. The CDR3 sequence is 14 residues long. Germline V gene data show CDR1 as MDHEN and CDR2 as SYDVKM. The CDR3, as DNA: TGTGCCAGCAGCCAAAGACAGGGTAAGCACGAGCAGTACTTC. It translates to CASSQRQGKHEQYF.

This chain connects TRBV3-1 to TRBJ2-5; the match to TRBD2 covers 9 bases. V lost 4 bases and J lost 5; bases outside the gene matches: 11. This CDR3 has 16 residues. In germline, CDR1 is LGHDT, CDR2 YNNKEL (reference sequence). The CDR3 nucleotides read TGTGCCAGCAGCCCGCGTGGTAGCGGGGGCTGGGAGACCCAGTACTTC. Translated, it gives CASSPRGSGGWETQYF.

The chain has TRBV7-9 and TRBJ2-2; unclear D gene. The V end was cut by 10 bases, the J end by 3 bases, with 12 bases between. The CDR3 is 13 residues long. The germline V gene has CDR1 SEHNR and CDR2 FQNEAQ (reference sequence). The CDR3 sequence is CATVHRYTGELFF. The CDR3 bases are TGTGCCACGGTACATCGGTACACCGGGGAGCTGTTTTTT. Full variable domain (remainder filled in from reference TRBV7-9 and TRBJ2-2): DTGVSQNPRHKITKRGQNVTFRCDPISEHNRLYWYRQTLGQGPEFLTYFQNEAQLEKSRLLSDRFSAERPKGSFSTLEIQRTEQGDSAMYLCATVHRYTGELFFGEGSRLTVL.

In this sample, this clonotype turned up a few times. The chain joins TRBV7-8 to TRBJ2-4, with 7 nucleotides matching TRBD2. With the DNA end fitting TRBJ2-7 better, the J assignment may be wrong. Germline CDR1 and CDR2: SGHVS and FQNEAQ. This CDR3 spans 14 amino acids. The CDR3 loop reads CASSQGLGRDEQYF. CDR3 nucleotide sequence: TGTGCCAGCAGCCAAGGACTAGGCCGGGACGAGCAGTACTTC.

The chain joins TRBV20-1 to TRBJ2-7; no clear D gene. Germline V gene data show CDR1 as DFQATT and CDR2 as SNEGSKA (reference sequence). With 7 bases removed from V and 0 bases from J, the gap between germline ends came to 10 bases. The CDR3 is made up of 12 amino acids. CDR3: CSGTASSYEQYF. The CDR3 coding sequence is TGCAGTGGGACCGCAAGCTCCTACGAGCAGTACTTC.

The chain combines TRBV4-2 with TRBJ2-7, with D perhaps TRBD1 (6 bases). Germline V gives CDR1 LGHNA, CDR2 YNFKEQ. The V end was cut by 1 base, the J end by 0 bases, with 16 bases between. There are 17 residues in the CDR3. For the CDR3, the DNA is TGTGCCAGCAGCCAAGGTAGCAGGGGATTAAGCTCCTACGAGCAGTACTTC. This codes for CASSQGSRGLSSYEQYF.

The gene calls are TRBV6-6 and TRBJ1-5, with 7 bases fitting TRBD1. The V segment lost 4 bases and the J segment 5 bases; nucleotides outside the gene matches: 5. This CDR3 contains 14 residues. From germline, CDR1 is MNHNY and CDR2 SVGAGI (reference sequence). The chain's CDR3 is CASSFRDSYQPQHF. The CDR3 region has the DNA TGTGCCAGCAGTTTCCGGGACAGCTATCAGCCCCAGCATTTT.

The rearrangement joins TRBV21-1 to TRBJ2-4; TRBD1 is the table's D call and was not checked against the DNA. With the DNA end fitting TRBJ2-7 better, the J assignment may be wrong. TRBV21-1 is a pseudogene. This CDR3 contains 15 residues. CDR3 nucleotide sequence: TGTGCCAGCAGCAAAGGGGGGGACAGGGGCTACGAGCAGTACTTC. Protein sequence: CASSKGGDRGYEQYF.